This TCR beta chain emerged from a study of CD4+ T cells in melanoma. Overall study findings and caveats: Reportedly, melanoma neoantigen-specific CD4+ T cells showed varied differentiation states.

Method: immunoSEQ multiplex PCR; TCRdb's copy keeps in-frame clones and lacks some. The data show tens of thousands of clones, over 60% seen once. The CDR3 is 15 amino acids. Trimming pared 4 bases from V and 4 bases from J, leaving 14 bases between. CDR1 is LNHNV and CDR2 is YYDKDF in the germline V gene (reference sequence). Comment on this clone: Its antigen remains unidentified.

Material for sequencing was tumor tissue. The genes are TRBV15 and TRBJ1-5; the D gene is possibly TRBD1 (6 bases). This TCR came from a human donor with melanoma. CDR3 sequence (DNA): TGTGCCACCAGCATTACATTACAGGGTAATCAGCCCCAGCATTTT. Encoded protein: CATSITLQGNQPQHF.